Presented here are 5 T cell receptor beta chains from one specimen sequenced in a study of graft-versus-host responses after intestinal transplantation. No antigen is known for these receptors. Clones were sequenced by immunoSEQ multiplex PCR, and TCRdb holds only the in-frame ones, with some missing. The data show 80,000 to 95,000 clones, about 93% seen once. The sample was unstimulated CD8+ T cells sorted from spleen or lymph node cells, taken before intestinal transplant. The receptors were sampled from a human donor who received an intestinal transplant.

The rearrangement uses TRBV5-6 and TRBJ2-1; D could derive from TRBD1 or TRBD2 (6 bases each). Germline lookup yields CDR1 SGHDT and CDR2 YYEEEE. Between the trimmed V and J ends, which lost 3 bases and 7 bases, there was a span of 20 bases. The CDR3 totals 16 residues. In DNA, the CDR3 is TGTGCCAGCAGCTCGGGGGCGATCTGGTTAGGGAATGAGCAGTTCTTC. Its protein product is CASSSGAIWLGNEQFF.

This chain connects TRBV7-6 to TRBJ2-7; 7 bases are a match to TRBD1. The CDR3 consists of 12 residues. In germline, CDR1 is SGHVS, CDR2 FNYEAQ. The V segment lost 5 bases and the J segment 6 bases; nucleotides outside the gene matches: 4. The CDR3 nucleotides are TGTGCCAGCAGCGTCACAGGGGTCGAGCAGTACTTC. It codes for CASSVTGVEQYF.

DNA for the CDR3: TGTGCCAGCACCGGAGGGGGAGGGGACACTGAAGCTTTCTTT. It is translated as CASTGGGGDTEAFF. The chain employs TRBV6-1 and TRBJ1-1, with TRBD1 as a possible D gene (6 bases). V was trimmed by 7 bases and J by 3 bases, leaving 15 bases between them. The CDR3 spans 14 residues. Per germline, CDR1 MNHNS and CDR2 SASEGT.

As DNA, the CDR3 is TGCGCCAGCAGCCGTCTACCGTCCGGACAACCCCCAGGTTGCACCTTC. As protein: CASSRLPSGQPPGCTF. V usage is TRBV4-1 and J usage is TRBJ1-2; tentatively, D is TRBD1 (5 bases). Germline V CDR1 and CDR2: MGHRA, YSYEKL. Trimming stripped 4 bases from V and 13 bases from J, with 28 bases between. CDR3 size: 16 residues.

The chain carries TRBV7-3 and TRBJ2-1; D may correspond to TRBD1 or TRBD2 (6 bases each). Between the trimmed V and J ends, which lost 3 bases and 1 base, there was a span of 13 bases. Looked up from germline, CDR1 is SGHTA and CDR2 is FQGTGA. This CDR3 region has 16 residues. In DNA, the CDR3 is TGTGCCAGCAGCTTTGGTGGGGGGCCTTCCTACAATGAGCAGTTCTTC. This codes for CASSFGGGPSYNEQFF.